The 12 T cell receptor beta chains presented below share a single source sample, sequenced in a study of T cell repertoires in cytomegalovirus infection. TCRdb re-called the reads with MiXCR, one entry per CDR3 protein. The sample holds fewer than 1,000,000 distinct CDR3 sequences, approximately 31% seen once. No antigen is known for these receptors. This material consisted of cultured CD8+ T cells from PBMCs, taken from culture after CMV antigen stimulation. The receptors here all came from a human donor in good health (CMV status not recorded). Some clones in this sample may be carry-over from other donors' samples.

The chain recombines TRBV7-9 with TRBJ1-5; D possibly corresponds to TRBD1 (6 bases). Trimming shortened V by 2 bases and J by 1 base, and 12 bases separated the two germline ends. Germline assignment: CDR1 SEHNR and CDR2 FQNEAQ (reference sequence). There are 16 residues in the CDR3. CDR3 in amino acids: CASSLSRQGSNQPQHF. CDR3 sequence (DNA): TGTGCCAGCAGCTTAAGTCGGCAGGGGAGCAATCAGCCCCAGCATTTT.

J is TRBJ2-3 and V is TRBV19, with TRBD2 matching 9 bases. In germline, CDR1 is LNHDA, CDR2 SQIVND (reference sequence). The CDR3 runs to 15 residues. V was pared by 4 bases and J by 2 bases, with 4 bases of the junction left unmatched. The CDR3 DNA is TGTGCCAGTAGTACGACTAGCGGTTTCACAGATACGCAGTATTTT. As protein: CASSTTSGFTDTQYF. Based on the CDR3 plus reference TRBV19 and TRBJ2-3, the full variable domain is DGGITQSPKYLFRKEGQNVTLSCEQNLNHDAMYWYRQDPGQGLRLIYYSQIVNDFQKGDIAEGYSVSREKKESFPLTVTSAQKNPTAFYLCASSTTSGFTDTQYFGPGTRLTVL.

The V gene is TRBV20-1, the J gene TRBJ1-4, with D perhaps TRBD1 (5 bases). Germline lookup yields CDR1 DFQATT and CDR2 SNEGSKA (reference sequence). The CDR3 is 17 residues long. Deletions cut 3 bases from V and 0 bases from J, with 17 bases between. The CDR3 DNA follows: TGCAGTGCTAGTCGTTGGACATCGGCTGCAACTAATGAAAAACTGTTTTTT. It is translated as CSASRWTSAATNEKLFF.

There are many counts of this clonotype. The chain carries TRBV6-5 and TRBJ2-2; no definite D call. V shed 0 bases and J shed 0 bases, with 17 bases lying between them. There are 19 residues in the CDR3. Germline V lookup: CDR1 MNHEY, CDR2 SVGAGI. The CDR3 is CASSYSLPDVPANTGELFF. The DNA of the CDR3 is TGTGCCAGCAGTTACTCGCTCCCTGACGTACCGGCGAACACCGGGGAGCTGTTTTTT.

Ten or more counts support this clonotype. The CDR3 DNA is TGTGCCAGCAGTGAAGCAGGACGGAACACTGAAGCTTTCTTT. Amino acid sequence: CASSEAGRNTEAFF. The chain uses TRBV6-1 and TRBJ1-1; no reliable D call. V was pared by 0 bases and J by 1 base, with 6 bases between. CDR1 and CDR2 (germline): MNHNS, SASEGT. The CDR3 is 14 residues long.

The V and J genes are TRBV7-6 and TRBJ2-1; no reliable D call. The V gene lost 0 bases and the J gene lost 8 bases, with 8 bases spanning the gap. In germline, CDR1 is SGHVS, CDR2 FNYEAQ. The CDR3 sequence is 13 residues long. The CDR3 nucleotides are TGTGCCAGCAGCTTAGCTAAGTACGATGAGCAGTTCTTC. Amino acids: CASSLAKYDEQFF.

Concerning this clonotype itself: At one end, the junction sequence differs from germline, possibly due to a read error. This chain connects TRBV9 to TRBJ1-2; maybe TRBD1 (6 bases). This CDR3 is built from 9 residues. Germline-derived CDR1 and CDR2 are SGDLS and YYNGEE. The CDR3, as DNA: TGTGCCAGCAGCGCCGGACAGAGCTTC. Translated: CASSAGQSF.

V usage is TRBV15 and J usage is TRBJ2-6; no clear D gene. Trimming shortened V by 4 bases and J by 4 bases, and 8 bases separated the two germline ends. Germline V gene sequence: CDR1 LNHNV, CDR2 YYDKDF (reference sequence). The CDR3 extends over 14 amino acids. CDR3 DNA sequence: TGTGCCACCAGCACTCGTATGGGGGCCAACGTCCTGACTTTC. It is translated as CATSTRMGANVLTF.

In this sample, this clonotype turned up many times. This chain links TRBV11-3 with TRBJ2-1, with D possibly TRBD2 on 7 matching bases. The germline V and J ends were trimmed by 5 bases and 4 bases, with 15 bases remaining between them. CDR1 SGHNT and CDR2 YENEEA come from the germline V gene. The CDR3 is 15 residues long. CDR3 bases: TGTGCCAGCAGCCCCGAAGGGGGGGGGTACAATGAGCAGTTCTTC. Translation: CASSPEGGGYNEQFF.

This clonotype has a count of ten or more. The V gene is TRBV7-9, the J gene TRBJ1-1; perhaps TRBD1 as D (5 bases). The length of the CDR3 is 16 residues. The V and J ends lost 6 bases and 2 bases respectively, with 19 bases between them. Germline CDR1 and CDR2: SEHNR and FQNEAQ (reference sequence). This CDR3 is CASRPTPGWVNTEAFF. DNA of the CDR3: TGTGCCAGCAGACCTACCCCAGGGTGGGTAAACACTGAAGCTTTCTTT.

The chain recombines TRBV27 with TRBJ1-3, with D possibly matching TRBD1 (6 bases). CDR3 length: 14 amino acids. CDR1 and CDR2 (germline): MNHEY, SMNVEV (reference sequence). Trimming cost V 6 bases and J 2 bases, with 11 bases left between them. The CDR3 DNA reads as TGTGCCAGCAGGAGAGGACAGCCTGGAAACACCATATATTTT. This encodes CASRRGQPGNTIYF.

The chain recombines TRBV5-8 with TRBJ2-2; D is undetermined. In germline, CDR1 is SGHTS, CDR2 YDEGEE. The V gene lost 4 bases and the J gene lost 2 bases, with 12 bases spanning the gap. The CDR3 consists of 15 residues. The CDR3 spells CASSTRTGNTGELFF. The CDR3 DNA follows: TGTGCCAGCAGCACTCGGACGGGCAACACCGGGGAGCTGTTTTTT. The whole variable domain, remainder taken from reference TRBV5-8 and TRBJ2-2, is EAGVTQSPTHLIKTRGQQATLRCSPISGHTSVYWYQQALGLGLQFLLWYDEGEERNRGNFPPRFSGRQFPNYSSELNVNALELEDSALYLCASSTRTGNTGELFFGEGSRLTVL.